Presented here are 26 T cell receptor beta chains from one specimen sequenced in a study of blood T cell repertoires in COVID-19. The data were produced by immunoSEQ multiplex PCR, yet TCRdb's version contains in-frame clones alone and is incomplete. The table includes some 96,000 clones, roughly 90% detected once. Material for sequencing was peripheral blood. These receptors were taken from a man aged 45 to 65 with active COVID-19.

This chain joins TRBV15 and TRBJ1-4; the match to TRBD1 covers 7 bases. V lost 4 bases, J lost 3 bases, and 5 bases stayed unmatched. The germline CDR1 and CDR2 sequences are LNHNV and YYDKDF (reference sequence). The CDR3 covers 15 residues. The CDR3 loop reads CATSTADRANEKLFF. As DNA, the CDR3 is TGTGCCACCAGCACCGCCGACAGGGCTAATGAAAAACTGTTTTTT.

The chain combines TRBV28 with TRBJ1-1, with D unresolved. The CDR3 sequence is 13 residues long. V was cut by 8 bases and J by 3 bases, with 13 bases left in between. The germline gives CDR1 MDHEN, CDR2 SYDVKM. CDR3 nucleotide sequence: TGTGCCAGCTTGAACGGGGAACACACTGAAGCTTTCTTT. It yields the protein CASLNGEHTEAFF.

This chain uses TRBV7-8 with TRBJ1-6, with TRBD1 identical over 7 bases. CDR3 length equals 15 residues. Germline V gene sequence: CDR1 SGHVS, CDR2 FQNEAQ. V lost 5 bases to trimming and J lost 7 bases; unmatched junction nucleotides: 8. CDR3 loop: CASSPQGTANSPLHF. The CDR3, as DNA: TGTGCCAGCAGCCCCCAAGGGACAGCGAATTCACCCCTCCACTTT.

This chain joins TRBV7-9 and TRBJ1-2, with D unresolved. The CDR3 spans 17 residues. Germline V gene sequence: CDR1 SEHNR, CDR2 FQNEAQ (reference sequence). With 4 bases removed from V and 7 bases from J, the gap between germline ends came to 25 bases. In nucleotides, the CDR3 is TGTGCCAGCAGCTCCCCCGAAGAGGTTGCCTTAGGGAGTGGCTACACCTTC. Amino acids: CASSSPEEVALGSGYTF.

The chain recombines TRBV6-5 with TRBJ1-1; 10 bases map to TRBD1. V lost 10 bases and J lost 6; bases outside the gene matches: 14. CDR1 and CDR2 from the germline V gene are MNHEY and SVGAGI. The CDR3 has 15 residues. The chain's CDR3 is CAIFRDRGSGAEAFF. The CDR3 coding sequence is TGTGCCATCTTCCGGGACAGGGGATCGGGCGCTGAAGCTTTCTTT.

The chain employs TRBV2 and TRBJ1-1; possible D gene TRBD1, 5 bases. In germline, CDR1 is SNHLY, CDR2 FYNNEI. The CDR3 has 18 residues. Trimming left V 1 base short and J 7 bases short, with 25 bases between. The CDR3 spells CASSEGVFGGAGRVEAFF. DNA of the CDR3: TGTGCCAGCAGTGAAGGAGTGTTTGGGGGAGCGGGGAGGGTTGAAGCTTTCTTT.

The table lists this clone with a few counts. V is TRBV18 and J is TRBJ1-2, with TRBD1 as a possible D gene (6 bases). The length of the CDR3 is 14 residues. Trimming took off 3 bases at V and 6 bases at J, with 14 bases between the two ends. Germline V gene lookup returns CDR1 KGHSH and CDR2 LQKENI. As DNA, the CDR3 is TGTGCCAGCTCACCTGCGGGGGCTAGGGATGGCTACACCTTC. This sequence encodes CASSPAGARDGYTF.

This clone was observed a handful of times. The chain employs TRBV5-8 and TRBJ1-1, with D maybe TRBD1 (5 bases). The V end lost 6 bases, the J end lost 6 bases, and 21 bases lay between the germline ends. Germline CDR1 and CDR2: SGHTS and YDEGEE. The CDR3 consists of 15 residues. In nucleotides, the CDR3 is TGTGCCAGCATCGACCGGGGGGGGTCCGGATCTGAAGCTTTCTTT. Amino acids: CASIDRGGSGSEAFF.

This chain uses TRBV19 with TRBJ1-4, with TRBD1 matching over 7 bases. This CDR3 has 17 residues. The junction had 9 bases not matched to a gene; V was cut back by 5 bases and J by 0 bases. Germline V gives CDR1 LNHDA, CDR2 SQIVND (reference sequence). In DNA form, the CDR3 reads TGTGCCAGTAGTCCAGGGGGATCCCCCGCAACTAATGAAAAACTGTTTTTT. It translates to CASSPGGSPATNEKLFF.

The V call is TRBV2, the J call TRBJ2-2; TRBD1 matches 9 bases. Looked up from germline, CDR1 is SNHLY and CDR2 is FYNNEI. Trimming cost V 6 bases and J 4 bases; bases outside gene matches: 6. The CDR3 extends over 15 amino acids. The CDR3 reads CASRRDRASTGELFF. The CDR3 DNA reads TGTGCCAGCAGGAGGGACAGGGCGAGCACCGGGGAGCTGTTTTTT.

CDR3 nucleotide sequence: TGTGCCAGCAGTTTTCAGATCTCCGGGACTAGCGGGAGAAAAGAGACCCAGTACTTC. It codes for CASSFQISGTSGRKETQYF. V gene TRBV6-2 or TRBV6-3 combines with J gene TRBJ2-5; TRBD2 aligns across 14 bases. V shed 4 bases and J 3 bases; nucleotides not matched to a gene: 13. This CDR3 contains 19 residues. Germline V CDR1 and CDR2: MNHEY, SVGEGT.

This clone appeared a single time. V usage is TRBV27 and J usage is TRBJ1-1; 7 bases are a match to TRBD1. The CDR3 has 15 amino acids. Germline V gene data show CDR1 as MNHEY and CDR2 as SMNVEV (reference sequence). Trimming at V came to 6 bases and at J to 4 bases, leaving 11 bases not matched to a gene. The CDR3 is CASSRDSLRGTEAFF. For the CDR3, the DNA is TGTGCCAGCAGCCGGGACAGTCTGAGGGGCACTGAAGCTTTCTTT.

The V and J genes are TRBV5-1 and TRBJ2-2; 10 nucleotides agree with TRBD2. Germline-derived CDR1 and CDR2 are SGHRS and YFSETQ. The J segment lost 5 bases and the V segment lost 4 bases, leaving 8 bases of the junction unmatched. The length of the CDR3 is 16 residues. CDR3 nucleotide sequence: TGCGCCAGCAGCGCAAGGACTAGCGGTGCGACCGGGGAGCTGTTTTTT. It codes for CASSARTSGATGELFF.

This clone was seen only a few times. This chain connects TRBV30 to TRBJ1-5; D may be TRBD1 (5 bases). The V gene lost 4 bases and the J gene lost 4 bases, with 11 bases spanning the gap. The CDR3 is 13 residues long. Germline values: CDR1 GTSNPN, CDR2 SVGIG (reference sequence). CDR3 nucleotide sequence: TGTGCCTGGAAAGGGGCAGGGAATCAGCCCCAGCATTTT. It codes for CAWKGAGNQPQHF. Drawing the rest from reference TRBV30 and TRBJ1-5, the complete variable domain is SQTIHQWPATLVQPVGSPLSLECTVEGTSNPNLYWYRQAAGRGLQLLFYSVGIGQISSEVPQNLSASRPQDRQFILSSKKLLLSDSGFYLCAWKGAGNQPQHFGDGTRLSIL.

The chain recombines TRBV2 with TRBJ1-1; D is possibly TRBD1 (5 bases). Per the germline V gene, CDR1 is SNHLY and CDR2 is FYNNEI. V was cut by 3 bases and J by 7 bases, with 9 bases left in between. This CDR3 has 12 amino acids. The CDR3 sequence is CASSEVQGEAFF. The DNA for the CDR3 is TGTGCCAGCAGTGAGGTCCAGGGTGAAGCTTTCTTT.

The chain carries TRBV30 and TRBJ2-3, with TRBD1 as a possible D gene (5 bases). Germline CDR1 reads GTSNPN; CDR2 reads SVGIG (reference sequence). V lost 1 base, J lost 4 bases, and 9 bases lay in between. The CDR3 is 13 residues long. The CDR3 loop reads CAWSGKTADTQYF. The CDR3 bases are TGTGCCTGGAGTGGAAAGACAGCAGATACGCAGTATTTT.

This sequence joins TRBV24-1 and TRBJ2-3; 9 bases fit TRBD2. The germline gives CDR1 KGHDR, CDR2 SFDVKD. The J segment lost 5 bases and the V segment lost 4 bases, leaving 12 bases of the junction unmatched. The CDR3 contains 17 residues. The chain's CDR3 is CATSDGTLAGPRDTQYF. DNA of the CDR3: TGTGCCACCAGTGACGGGACCCTAGCGGGACCAAGAGATACGCAGTATTTT.

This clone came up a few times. This chain's CDR3 is CASSPPVGTPGNTIYF. CDR3 in DNA: TGTGCCAGCTCACCCCCGGTTGGGACTCCGGGGAACACCATATATTTT. This chain connects TRBV18 to TRBJ1-3; tentative D call: TRBD1 (5 bases). V was cut by 3 bases and J by 7 bases, with 19 bases left in between. In germline, CDR1 is KGHSH, CDR2 LQKENI. CDR3 length equals 16 residues. The full variable domain, in which reference TRBV18 and TRBJ1-3 provide the parts outside the CDR3, is NAGVMQNPRHLVRRRGQEARLRCSPMKGHSHVYWYRQLPEEGLKFMVYLQKENIIDESGMPKERFSAEFPKEGPSILRIQQVVRGDSAAYFCASSPPVGTPGNTIYFGEGSWLTVV.

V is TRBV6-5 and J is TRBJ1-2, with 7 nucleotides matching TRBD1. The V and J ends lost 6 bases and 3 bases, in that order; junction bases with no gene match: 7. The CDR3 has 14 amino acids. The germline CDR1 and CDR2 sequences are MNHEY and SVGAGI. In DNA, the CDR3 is TGTGCCAGCAGAAGACAGGGATTGGACTATGGCTACACCTTC. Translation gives CASRRQGLDYGYTF.

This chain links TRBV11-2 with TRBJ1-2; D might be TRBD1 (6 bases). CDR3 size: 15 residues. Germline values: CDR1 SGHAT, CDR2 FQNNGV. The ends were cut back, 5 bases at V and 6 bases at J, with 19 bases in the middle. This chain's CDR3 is CASSLTAGGRDGYTF. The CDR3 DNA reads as TGTGCCAGCAGCCTGACCGCGGGGGGGCGGGATGGCTACACCTTC.

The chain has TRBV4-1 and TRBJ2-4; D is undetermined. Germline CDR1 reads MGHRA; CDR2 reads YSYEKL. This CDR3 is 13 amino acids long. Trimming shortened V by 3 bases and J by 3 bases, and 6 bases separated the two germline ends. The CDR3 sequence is CASSQRGKNIQYF. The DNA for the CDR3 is TGCGCCAGCAGCCAGAGAGGCAAAAACATTCAGTACTTC.

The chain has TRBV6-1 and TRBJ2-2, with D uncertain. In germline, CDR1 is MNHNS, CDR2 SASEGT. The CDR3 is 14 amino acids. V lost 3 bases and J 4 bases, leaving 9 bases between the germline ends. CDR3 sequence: CASSDQASTGELFF. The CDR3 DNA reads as TGTGCCAGCAGTGACCAGGCGTCCACCGGGGAGCTGTTTTTT.

The CDR3 is CASSFSRTGRETQYF. CDR3 DNA: TGTGCCAGCAGCTTTTCACGGACAGGGCGGGAGACCCAGTACTTC. The chain carries TRBV7-2 and TRBJ2-5; 8 nucleotides match TRBD1. This CDR3 comprises 15 residues. The germline V gene encodes CDR1 SGHTA and CDR2 FQGNSA. V lost 3 bases and J lost 5; bases outside the gene matches: 8.

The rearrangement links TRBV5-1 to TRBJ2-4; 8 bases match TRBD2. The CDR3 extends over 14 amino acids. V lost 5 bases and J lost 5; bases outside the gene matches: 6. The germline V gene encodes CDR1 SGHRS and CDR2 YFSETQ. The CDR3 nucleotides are TGCGCCAGCAGGCCGACTAGCGCCGAAAACATTCAGTACTTC. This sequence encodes CASRPTSAENIQYF.

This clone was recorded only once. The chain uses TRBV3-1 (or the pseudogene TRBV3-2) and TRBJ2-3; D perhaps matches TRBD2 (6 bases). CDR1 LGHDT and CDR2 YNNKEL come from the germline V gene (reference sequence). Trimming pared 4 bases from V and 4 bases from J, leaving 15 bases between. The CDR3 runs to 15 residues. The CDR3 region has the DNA TGTGCCAGCAGCCCGGGACTCACTGAGGCAGATACGCAGTATTTT. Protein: CASSPGLTEADTQYF.

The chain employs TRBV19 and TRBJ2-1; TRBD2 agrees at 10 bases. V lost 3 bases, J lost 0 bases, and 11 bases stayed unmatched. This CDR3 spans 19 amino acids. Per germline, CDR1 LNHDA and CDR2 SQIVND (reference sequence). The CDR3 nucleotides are TGTGCCAGTAGTATGTTTGCTAGCGGGAGTAGGGTCTCCTACAATGAGCAGTTCTTC. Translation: CASSMFASGSRVSYNEQFF.